This TCR beta chain was recorded in a study of T cell responses to AZD1222 COVID-19 vaccine. Germline CDR1 is LNHDA and CDR2 is SQIVND (reference sequence). V was shortened by 7 bases and J by 1 base, with 13 bases between the two germline ends. The CDR3 sequence is 14 residues long. Study-wide results and caveats: Two AZD1222 doses significantly raised spike-specific TCR breadth and depth over controls.

The data were produced by immunoSEQ multiplex PCR, yet TCRdb's version contains in-frame clones alone and is incomplete. The sample has over 85,000 clones, 88% seen once; the top ten hold 15% to 20%. Details on this clone: The antigen remains undetermined.

The sample in question was peripheral blood, obtained 28 days after the second AZD1222 dose. The clonotype originates from an adult who received the AZD1222 COVID-19 vaccine. The gene calls are TRBV19 and TRBJ1-1; D is perhaps TRBD1 (6 bases). CDR3 amino acids: CASTRGFSNTEAFF. CDR3 coding DNA: TGTGCCAGTACCAGGGGTTTTTCGAACACTGAAGCTTTCTTT.